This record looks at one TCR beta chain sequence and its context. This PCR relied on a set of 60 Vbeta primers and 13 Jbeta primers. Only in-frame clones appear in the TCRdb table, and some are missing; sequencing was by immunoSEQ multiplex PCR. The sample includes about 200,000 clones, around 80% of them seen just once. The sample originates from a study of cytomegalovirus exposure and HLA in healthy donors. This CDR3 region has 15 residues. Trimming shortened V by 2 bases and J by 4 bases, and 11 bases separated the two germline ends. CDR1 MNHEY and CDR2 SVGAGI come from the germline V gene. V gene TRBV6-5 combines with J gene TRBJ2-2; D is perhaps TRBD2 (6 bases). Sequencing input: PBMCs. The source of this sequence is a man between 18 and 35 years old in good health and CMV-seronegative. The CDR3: CASSYGDWGTGELFF. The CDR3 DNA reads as TGTGCCAGCAGTTACGGGGACTGGGGCACCGGGGAGCTGTTTTTT.